This T cell receptor beta chain is drawn from a study of blood T cell repertoires in COVID-19. Cohorts were based on clinical histories the participants reported. Sequencing used immunoSEQ multiplex PCR; TCRdb keeps in-frame clones, though not all of them. The data show 330,000 or so clones, roughly 90% seen once. There are 17 residues in the CDR3. The sequenced material came from PBMCs or T cells enriched from blood (not recorded which). This receptor was taken from a woman between 25 and 40 years old who had recovered from COVID-19. The chain has TRBV21-1 and TRBJ2-1; the table's D gene call, TRBD2, was not cross checked with the DNA. TRBV21-1 is recorded as a pseudogene. DNA for the CDR3: TGTGCCAGCAGCAGTAGCGGGGGGAGTGGGTCCTACAATGAGCAGTTCTTC. It specifies CASSSSGGSGSYNEQFF.